Listed here are 15 T cell receptor beta chains from one sample, sequenced in a study of T cell changes during pregnancy in multiple sclerosis (dated by TCRdb to between 2019 and 2020). Receptor amplification or capture employed the immunoSEQ multiplex PCR assay. Imported from immuneACCESS, the table was reduced by TCRdb to in-frame sequences with V and J called. These copies leave out some clones; in studies compared against another copy, an unresolved V gene accounts for under half, and the cause of the remainder is not known. The sample table holds 38,000 or so clones, of which approximately 92% were seen once. Approximately 12% of the sample is held by the ten biggest clonotypes. Here the sequenced sample was CD8+ T cells from peripheral blood mononuclear cells, taken in the first trimester of pregnancy. These receptor sequences come from a female donor with multiple sclerosis, enrolled in a pregnancy study.

The J gene is TRBJ2-7, the V gene TRBV7-9; possible D gene TRBD1, 5 bases. In germline, CDR1 is SEHNR, CDR2 FQNEAQ (reference sequence). V was shortened by 6 bases and J by 4 bases, with 19 bases between the two germline ends. The CDR3 is 15 residues long. The CDR3 region has the DNA TGTGCCAGCAGTCCGACAGTTGGGGTCCATTACGAGCAGTACTTC. It codes for CASSPTVGVHYEQYF. The full variable domain, its missing parts supplied by reference TRBV7-9 and TRBJ2-7, is DTGVSQNPRHKITKRGQNVTFRCDPISEHNRLYWYRQTLGQGPEFLTYFQNEAQLEKSRLLSDRFSAERPKGSFSTLEIQRTEQGDSAMYLCASSPTVGVHYEQYFGPGTRLTVT.

The chain combines TRBV6-5 with TRBJ1-1; a weak D match, TRBD1 (6 bases). CDR3 size: 14 residues. Germline values: CDR1 MNHEY, CDR2 SVGAGI. With 7 bases removed from V and 5 bases from J, the gap between germline ends came to 17 bases. The CDR3 nucleotides are TGTGCCAGCACCCCCGCGCAGGGGAAAACTGAAGCTTTCTTT. It specifies CASTPAQGKTEAFF.

The chain links TRBV7-9 to TRBJ1-6, with TRBD1 identical over 9 bases. The CDR3 runs 18 residues. V gave up 5 bases and J gave up 2 bases; unmatched junction bases: 10. Germline-derived CDR1 and CDR2 are SEHNR and FQNEAQ (reference sequence). The CDR3 bases are TGTGCCAGCAGCCCCCGTCCCGGGACAGGGCCCTATAATTCACCCCTCCACTTT. Its translation: CASSPRPGTGPYNSPLHF. Drawing the rest from reference TRBV7-9 and TRBJ1-6, the complete variable domain is DTGVSQNPRHKITKRGQNVTFRCDPISEHNRLYWYRQTLGQGPEFLTYFQNEAQLEKSRLLSDRFSAERPKGSFSTLEIQRTEQGDSAMYLCASSPRPGTGPYNSPLHFGNGTRLTVT.

The chain carries TRBV6-5 and TRBJ2-5; TRBD1 agrees at 7 bases. Trimming at V came to 10 bases and at J to 4 bases, leaving 6 bases not matched to a gene. This CDR3 has 12 residues. Germline assignment: CDR1 MNHEY and CDR2 SVGAGI. In DNA form, the CDR3 reads TGTGCCACTCACAGGGGCGGAGAGACCCAGTACTTC. It encodes CATHRGGETQYF.

In this sample, this clone turned up many times. CDR3 nucleotides: TGTGCCACAGATACAGGGGATAGCAATCAGCCCCAGCATTTT. Translation: CATDTGDSNQPQHF. The chain combines TRBV10-3 with TRBJ1-5, with 7 bases matching TRBD1. The germline gives CDR1 ENHRY, CDR2 SYGVKD. V lost 10 bases and J lost 0; bases outside the gene matches: 6. The CDR3 spans 14 residues.

J is TRBJ2-2 and V is TRBV6-5; D is possibly TRBD1 (6 bases). Germline CDR1 and CDR2: MNHEY and SVGAGI. The CDR3 runs 11 residues. V lost 10 bases, J lost 5 bases, and 8 bases lay in between. The CDR3 nucleotides read TGTGCCACCACAGGGACCGGGGAGCTGTTTTTT. It is translated as CATTGTGELFF.

The chain recombines TRBV15 with TRBJ1-2; TRBD1 might be the D (6 bases). Germline V gene sequence: CDR1 LNHNV, CDR2 YYDKDF (reference sequence). CDR3 size: 16 residues. The V end was cut by 1 base, the J end by 8 bases, with 20 bases between. CDR3 bases: TGTGCCACCAGCAGAGGGGCCCTGGACAGTGGAGAGGGCTACACCTTC. Translating gives CATSRGALDSGEGYTF.

The gene calls are TRBV5-6 and TRBJ1-5; D is ambiguous. Trimming removed 4 bases at V and 5 bases at J, with 10 bases between. Germline lookup yields CDR1 SGHDT and CDR2 YYEEEE. This CDR3 has 13 amino acids. CDR3 sequence (DNA): TGTGCCAGCAGCGCGGGCCCCGATCAGCCCCAGCATTTT. Its protein is CASSAGPDQPQHF.

The chain links TRBV7-9 to TRBJ1-1; 10 bases are a match to TRBD1. CDR3 size: 18 residues. Germline trimming cut 5 bases from V and 3 bases from J; bases unmatched to any gene: 15. Germline CDR1 SEHNR, CDR2 FQNEAQ (reference sequence). Written as DNA, the CDR3 is TGTGCCAGCAGCGCCCTACCCGGGACAGGGGAGCGGGACACTGAAGCTTTCTTT. Its translation is CASSALPGTGERDTEAFF. The full variable domain, rest sourced from reference TRBV7-9 and TRBJ1-1, is DTGVSQNPRHKITKRGQNVTFRCDPISEHNRLYWYRQTLGQGPEFLTYFQNEAQLEKSRLLSDRFSAERPKGSFSTLEIQRTEQGDSAMYLCASSALPGTGERDTEAFFGQGTRLTVV.

The chain couples TRBV5-6 to TRBJ1-4; 10 bases map to TRBD1. Germline V CDR1 and CDR2: SGHDT, YYEEEE. The CDR3 runs to 14 residues. V dropped 4 bases and J dropped 5; count of bases not matched to a gene: 2. This chain's CDR3 is CASSKDRGNEKLFF. CDR3 in DNA: TGTGCCAGCAGCAAGGACAGGGGGAATGAAAAACTGTTTTTT.

This chain uses TRBV6-5 with TRBJ2-3; D call uncertain. This CDR3 comprises 14 residues. Trimming left V 4 bases short and J 0 bases short, with 8 bases between. The V gene's germline CDR1 is MNHEY and CDR2 SVGAGI. The CDR3 bases are TGTGCCAGCAGTTTAATCCCTAGCACAGATACGCAGTATTTT. Translation gives CASSLIPSTDTQYF.

This clone was seen only a few times. The J gene is TRBJ1-1, the V gene TRBV19; TRBD1 might be the D (5 bases). The V end was cut by 8 bases, the J end by 1 base, with 14 bases between. This CDR3 has 14 amino acids. Germline V gives CDR1 LNHDA, CDR2 SQIVND (reference sequence). CDR3 residues: CASLGVRQNTEAFF. The DNA for the CDR3 is TGTGCCAGTCTAGGGGTCAGACAGAACACTGAAGCTTTCTTT.

This chain uses TRBV2 with TRBJ2-5, with TRBD2 matching over 9 bases. CDR1 and CDR2 from the germline V gene are SNHLY and FYNNEI. This CDR3 is built from 15 residues. V dropped 5 bases and J dropped 2; count of bases not matched to a gene: 6. Here the CDR3 reads CASSPAGGPQETQYF. CDR3 in DNA: TGTGCCAGCAGTCCAGCGGGGGGCCCTCAAGAGACCCAGTACTTC.

This chain connects TRBV27 to TRBJ1-1; D might be TRBD1 (5 bases). CDR1 and CDR2 from the germline V gene are MNHEY and SMNVEV (reference sequence). This CDR3 has 12 amino acids. V was trimmed by 6 bases and J by 4 bases, leaving 9 bases between them. The chain's CDR3 is CASRTASTEAFF. Written as DNA, the CDR3 is TGTGCCAGCAGGACAGCTAGCACTGAAGCTTTCTTT.

This chain uses TRBV19 with TRBJ2-7; D gene ambiguous. V lost 5 bases and J lost 3, with 11 bases in between. The CDR3 is 13 amino acids. Germline-derived CDR1 and CDR2 are LNHDA and SQIVND (reference sequence). CDR3 loop: CASSHSTGYEQYF. Written as DNA, the CDR3 is TGTGCCAGTAGTCATTCTACCGGCTACGAGCAGTACTTC.